These 19 T cell receptor beta chains came from one sample sequenced in a study of hypomethylating agent response in myelodysplastic syndrome. TCRdb's copy holds only in-frame clones and misses some; the assay was immunoSEQ multiplex PCR. The table records several thousand clones, approximately 84% of them present only once. The sequences come from bone marrow, collected before or after starting hypomethylating agent treatment for myelodysplastic syndrome (not recorded which). These receptors were obtained from a human donor with myelodysplastic syndrome.

The genes are TRBV2 and TRBJ2-5; 10 nucleotides match TRBD2. CDR3 length equals 15 residues. Germline V CDR1 and CDR2: SNHLY, FYNNEI. The J segment lost 1 base and the V segment lost 6 bases, leaving 5 bases of the junction unmatched. The CDR3 sequence: CASRSRTSGQETQYF. CDR3 bases: TGTGCCAGCAGATCTAGGACTAGCGGCCAAGAGACCCAGTACTTC.

This chain joins TRBV7-2 and TRBJ2-1, with D unclear. CDR3 length: 14 amino acids. Germline V gene sequence: CDR1 SGHTA, CDR2 FQGNSA. Trimming shortened V by 1 base and J by 0 bases, and 4 bases separated the two germline ends. The CDR3 coding sequence is TGTGCCAGCAGCTTAGTGGGCTCCTACAATGAGCAGTTCTTC. Amino acid sequence: CASSLVGSYNEQFF. The whole variable domain, filled in from reference TRBV7-2 and TRBJ2-1, reads GAGVSQSPSNKVTEKGKDVELRCDPISGHTALYWYRQSLGQGLEFLIYFQGNSAPDKSGLPSDRFSAERTGGSVSTLTIQRTQQEDSAVYLCASSLVGSYNEQFFGPGTRLTVL.

This sequence joins TRBV15 and TRBJ2-1; 12 nucleotides match TRBD2. V shed 5 bases, J shed 7 bases, and the junction held 3 bases outside the gene matches. The V gene's germline CDR1 is LNHNV and CDR2 YYDKDF (reference sequence). The CDR3 extends over 14 amino acids. CDR3 sequence: CATSWTSGKNEQFF. The CDR3 bases are TGTGCCACCAGCTGGACTAGCGGGAAAAATGAGCAGTTCTTC.

This chain joins TRBV5-1 and TRBJ2-7; D is ambiguous. V was shortened by 5 bases and J by 3 bases, with 18 bases between the two germline ends. Germline V gene sequence: CDR1 SGHRS, CDR2 YFSETQ. The CDR3 has 15 residues. The CDR3 coding sequence is TGCGCCAGCAGTCCTACCGGATTTAAGGTCTACGAGCAGTACTTC. It codes for CASSPTGFKVYEQYF.

Notes on this clone: The sample contains more than one DNA sequence encoding this CDR3. This chain connects TRBV11-2 to TRBJ1-1, with D unresolved. In germline, CDR1 is SGHAT, CDR2 FQNNGV. V shed 5 bases and J shed 2 bases, with 9 bases lying between them. This CDR3 has 13 amino acids. The CDR3 here is CASSQPSNTEAFF. As DNA, the CDR3 is TGTGCCAGCAGCCAACCCTCCAACACTGAAGCTTTCTTT. Based on the CDR3 plus reference TRBV11-2 and TRBJ1-1, the full variable domain is EAGVAQSPRYKIIEKRQSVAFWCNPISGHATLYWYQQILGQGPKLLIQFQNNGVVDDSQLPKDRFSAERLKGVDSTLKIQPAKLEDSAVYLCASSQPSNTEAFFGQGTRLTVV.

This clone was recorded a few times. CDR3 nucleotide sequence: TGTGCCAGCAGTTCCGGGCCCAGATATGGCTACACCTTC. Protein sequence: CASSSGPRYGYTF. V usage is TRBV2 and J usage is TRBJ1-2; the D is unclear. CDR3 length: 13 residues. Trimming pared 5 bases from V and 5 bases from J, leaving 12 bases between. Germline V CDR1 and CDR2: SNHLY, FYNNEI.

The chain combines TRBV10-3 with TRBJ2-1, with TRBD2 matching over 12 bases. The CDR3 has 14 residues. Germline CDR1 reads ENHRY; CDR2 reads SYGVKD. J lost 6 bases, V lost 11 bases, and 8 bases had no gene match. CDR3 amino acids: CALRPSGGANEQFF. DNA for the CDR3: TGTGCCCTACGGCCTAGCGGGGGGGCCAATGAGCAGTTCTTC.

This chain uses TRBV11-2 with TRBJ2-5; 12 bases are shared with TRBD2. Germline V gene data show CDR1 as SGHAT and CDR2 as FQNNGV. With V trimmed by 5 bases and J by 11 bases, 15 bases remained unmatched. There are 16 residues in the CDR3. The DNA for the CDR3 is TGTGCCAGCAGCGCCTCTAGCGGGAGGGCCTATGGGGAGCAGTACTTC. Translated: CASSASSGRAYGEQYF.

The chain combines TRBV30 with TRBJ1-6, with unresolved D. Trimming removed 1 base at V and 8 bases at J, with 9 bases between. Germline V gene data show CDR1 as GTSNPN and CDR2 as SVGIG (reference sequence). The CDR3 length is 13 residues. The CDR3 protein is CAWSANEDSPLHF. The DNA of the CDR3 is TGTGCCTGGAGTGCGAACGAGGATTCACCCCTCCACTTT.

V is TRBV7-9 and J is TRBJ2-1; TRBD1 matches at 8 bases. Germline V gene data show CDR1 as SEHNR and CDR2 as FQNEAQ (reference sequence). There are 15 residues in the CDR3. With 1 base clipped from V and 6 bases from J, the junction kept 5 bases outside the gene matches. The CDR3 DNA follows: TGTGCCAGCAGCTTAGGGCGGACAGGGTCCAATGAGCAGTTCTTC. Protein sequence: CASSLGRTGSNEQFF. Looking up the rest from reference TRBV7-9 and TRBJ2-1 gives the full variable domain: DTGVSQNPRHKITKRGQNVTFRCDPISEHNRLYWYRQTLGQGPEFLTYFQNEAQLEKSRLLSDRFSAERPKGSFSTLEIQRTEQGDSAMYLCASSLGRTGSNEQFFGPGTRLTVL.

V is TRBV4-3 and J is TRBJ1-4; no clear D. The CDR3 sequence is 16 residues long. Germline V gene lookup returns CDR1 LGHNA and CDR2 YSLEER. V lost 4 bases and J 4 bases, leaving 16 bases between the germline ends. In nucleotides, the CDR3 is TGCGCCAGCAGCCCGGTCGGTTCCGTCGGTAATGAAAAACTGTTTTTT. Residues: CASSPVGSVGNEKLFF.

This chain connects TRBV2 to TRBJ1-1, with D tentatively TRBD1 (5 bases). The CDR3 covers 14 residues. Germline CDR1 SNHLY, CDR2 FYNNEI. V was pared by 2 bases and J by 6 bases, with 13 bases between. The CDR3 DNA reads as TGTGCCAGCAGTGAAATGTGGGGGAGCGCTGAAGCTTTCTTT. This codes for CASSEMWGSAEAFF.

The chain combines TRBV5-1 with TRBJ2-7; D call uncertain. CDR1 and CDR2 from the germline V gene are SGHRS and YFSETQ. V dropped 1 base and J dropped 6 bases, with 11 bases sitting between them. The CDR3 has 13 residues. The CDR3 DNA reads as TGCGCCAGCAGCTTGATGAGAGGAGCCGAGCAGTACTTC. As protein: CASSLMRGAEQYF.

The chain combines TRBV5-3 with TRBJ2-5; D uncertain. TRBV5-3 is an ORF; its function is uncertain. Between the trimmed V and J ends, which lost 0 bases and 1 base, there was a span of 16 bases. This CDR3 contains 17 residues. The DNA for the CDR3 is TGTGCCAGAAGCTTGGACGTGGTAGGTTCGCGCCAAGAGACCCAGTACTTC. It is translated as CARSLDVVGSRQETQYF.

The rearrangement links TRBV9 to TRBJ2-7; either TRBD1 or TRBD2 may supply D (7 bases each). Germline V gives CDR1 SGDLS, CDR2 YYNGEE. This CDR3 comprises 17 residues. V was cut by 0 bases and J by 2 bases, with 18 bases left in between. This CDR3 is CASSVGAGGVRPYEQYF. The CDR3 coding sequence is TGTGCCAGCAGCGTAGGCGCAGGGGGGGTTCGTCCCTACGAGCAGTACTTC. Drawing the rest from reference TRBV9 and TRBJ2-7, the complete variable domain is DSGVTQTPKHLITATGQRVTLRCSPRSGDLSVYWYQQSLDQGLQFLIQYYNGEERAKGNILERFSAQQFPDLHSELNLSSLELGDSALYFCASSVGAGGVRPYEQYFGPGTRLTVT.

The rearrangement uses TRBV5-5 and TRBJ1-1; maybe TRBD1 (6 bases). The CDR3 spans 17 residues. The V end was cut by 3 bases, the J end by 3 bases, with 21 bases between. The germline gives CDR1 SGHKS, CDR2 YYEKEE (reference sequence). The CDR3 protein is CASSWARGKLGDTEAFF. CDR3 DNA: TGTGCCAGCAGCTGGGCCAGGGGAAAGTTAGGCGACACTGAAGCTTTCTTT.

This chain links TRBV6-1 with TRBJ2-3, with D uncertain. The CDR3 contains 12 residues. Germline-derived CDR1 and CDR2 are MNHNS and SASEGT. V gave up 6 bases and J gave up 5 bases, with 9 bases separating them. CDR3 sequence reads: CASRRQGDTQYF. CDR3 sequence (DNA): TGTGCCAGCAGACGGCAAGGAGATACGCAGTATTTT.

The CDR3 protein is CASSPRFYQFF. The CDR3 DNA is TGTGCCAGCAGTCCCCGATTCTATCAGTTCTTC. V gene TRBV6-6 combines with J gene TRBJ2-1, with no clear D. CDR3 size: 11 residues. V gave up 5 bases and J gave up 13 bases, with 12 bases separating them. Germline V gives CDR1 MNHNY, CDR2 SVGAGI (reference sequence).

This clone came up once. The chain links TRBV5-4 to TRBJ1-1; D is unresolved. V lost 2 bases, J lost 2 bases, and 10 bases lay in between. This CDR3 spans 14 amino acids. CDR1 is SGHNT, CDR2 YYREEE, per germline (reference sequence). The CDR3 loop reads CASSLWSRNTEAFF. CDR3 nucleotide sequence: TGTGCCAGCAGCTTATGGAGCAGAAACACTGAAGCTTTCTTT.